One T cell receptor (beta chain) is described in this entry. Antigen unknown. V shed 5 bases and J shed 0 bases, with 14 bases lying between them. Germline V gene lookup returns CDR1 SGHVS and CDR2 FQNEAQ. The CDR3 length is 15 residues. This sample is part of a study of shared clonotypes between healthy human individuals. Study conclusions and caveats: Sorted-subset samples were not fully sequenced, rarefaction indicated.

The protocol was immunoSEQ multiplex PCR, while the TCRdb copy is restricted to in-frame clones and leaves out a portion. Of approximately 640,000 clones listed, 90% are singletons. This chain links TRBV7-8 with TRBJ2-7; D is unresolved. Material for sequencing was memory CD8+ T cells from PBMCs. Subset in this sample: CD45RO+ cells pooled with CCR7-negative TemRA cells. This TCR was sampled from a man aged 18 to 29 in good health. Some clones in this sample may be carry-over from other donors' samples. The CDR3 sequence is CASSQRTGFSYEQYF. The CDR3 region has the DNA TGTGCCAGCAGCCAACGGACGGGTTTCTCCTACGAGCAGTACTTC. Drawing the rest from reference TRBV7-8 and TRBJ2-7, the complete variable domain is GAGVSQSPRYKVAKRGQDVALRCDPISGHVSLFWYQQALGQGPEFLTYFQNEAQLDKSGLPSDRFFAERPEGSVSTLKIQRTQQEDSAVYLCASSQRTGFSYEQYFGPGTRLTVT.